The 32 T cell receptor beta chains in this list originate from one sample, sequenced in a study of CD8 T cells in ankylosing spondylitis. TCRdb re-called the 5' RACE reads through MiXCR, storing one row per CDR3 protein. The sample lists a few hundred thousand distinct CDR3 sequences; approximately 10% were seen once. The sample comprised blood, either unsorted or a sorted T cell fraction (not recorded which). The source is a male donor with ankylosing spondylitis or in good health (not recorded which).

This clonotype was found a few times. The chain recombines TRBV6-9 with TRBJ1-4, with 8 positions matching TRBD1. The junction had 7 bases not matched to a gene; V was cut back by 8 bases and J by 8 bases. The CDR3 consists of 13 residues. CDR1 is MNHGY, CDR2 SVAAGI, per germline. The CDR3 DNA reads TGTGCCAGCCGGACAGGGAGGCGAGAAAAACTGTTTTTT. It translates to CASRTGRREKLFF.

The table lists this clonotype with many counts. The chain couples TRBV5-6 to TRBJ1-1; D is unclear. The CDR3 contains 14 residues. Deletions cut 2 bases from V and 0 bases from J, with 8 bases between. The germline V gene has CDR1 SGHDT and CDR2 YYEEEE. The CDR3 sequence is CASSFGPMNTEAFF. The CDR3 DNA sequence: TGTGCCAGCAGCTTCGGTCCCATGAACACTGAAGCTTTCTTT.

This clonotype came up many times. The chain is built from TRBV11-2 and TRBJ2-3; 7 positions agree with TRBD1. The CDR3 runs 15 residues. The germline CDR1 and CDR2 sequences are SGHAT and FQNNGV. J lost 4 bases, V lost 6 bases, and 10 bases had no gene match. As DNA, the CDR3 is TGTGCCAGCAGACTTACACTTAGGGGGCCAGATACGCAGTATTTT. As protein: CASRLTLRGPDTQYF.

This clonotype was picked up a small number of times. J is TRBJ2-5 and V is TRBV10-3; TRBD2 aligns across 7 bases. J gave up 2 bases and V 4 bases, and 7 bases lay outside the gene matches. Germline V gene sequence: CDR1 ENHRY, CDR2 SYGVKD. CDR3 length: 15 residues. The CDR3 coding sequence is TGTGCCATCAGTGGGGCTAGCGGTGAACAAGAGACCCAGTACTTC. This codes for CAISGASGEQETQYF.

The rearrangement uses TRBV20-1 and TRBJ1-5; the D gene is possibly TRBD1 (5 bases). Deletions cut 5 bases from V and 0 bases from J, with 20 bases between. Germline assignment: CDR1 DFQATT and CDR2 SNEGSKA (reference sequence). The CDR3 runs 17 residues. As DNA, the CDR3 is TGCAGTGCTGAAAGCACCTCAGGGTCCCCTAGCAATCAGCCCCAGCATTTT. Protein: CSAESTSGSPSNQPQHF.

This clonotype came up many times. V is TRBV5-1 and J is TRBJ2-4; D possibly uses TRBD1 or TRBD2 (5 bases each). This CDR3 is 15 amino acids long. CDR1 and CDR2 from the germline V gene are SGHRS and YFSETQ. Trimming took off 5 bases at V and 5 bases at J, with 17 bases between the two ends. In nucleotides, the CDR3 is TGCGCCAGCAGTTTATCCCCTGGGGGAGAAAACATTCAGTACTTC. It yields the protein CASSLSPGGENIQYF. Looking up the rest from reference TRBV5-1 and TRBJ2-4 gives the full variable domain: KAGVTQTPRYLIKTRGQQVTLSCSPISGHRSVSWYQQTPGQGLQFLFEYFSETQRNKGNFPGRFSGRQFSNSRSEMNVSTLELGDSALYLCASSLSPGGENIQYFGAGTRLSVL.

The chain recombines TRBV20-1 with TRBJ2-2; TRBD2 is a possible D gene (6 bases). Germline assignment: CDR1 DFQATT and CDR2 SNEGSKA (reference sequence). CDR3 length: 14 residues. The V gene lost 0 bases and the J gene lost 4 bases, with 9 bases spanning the gap. CDR3 nucleotide sequence: TGCAGTGCTAGAGATCCCGGGGGCACCGGGGAGCTGTTTTTT. Translating gives CSARDPGGTGELFF.

This clonotype came up many times. This rearrangement joins TRBV12-3 or TRBV12-4 to TRBJ2-3; 9 bases agree with TRBD1. With 7 bases clipped from V and 10 bases from J, the junction kept 12 bases outside the gene matches. CDR3 length: 14 residues. The CDR3 DNA reads as TGTGCCAGCACGCCGGGACAGGGATTGTTGGCGCAGTATTTT. It is translated as CASTPGQGLLAQYF.

This clonotype came up a few times. The chain joins TRBV3-1 to TRBJ2-7, with D perhaps being TRBD1 or TRBD2 (5 bases each). CDR1 is LGHDT and CDR2 is YNNKEL in the germline V gene (reference sequence). The CDR3 is 16 amino acids. With 0 bases removed from V and 1 base from J, the gap between germline ends came to 13 bases. The CDR3: CASSQDLGVLSYEQYF. CDR3 DNA: TGTGCCAGCAGCCAAGATCTGGGGGTTCTTTCCTACGAGCAGTACTTC.

This clonotype occurred a few times. This chain links TRBV7-3 with TRBJ2-6, with 9 bases identical to TRBD1. After removal of 5 bases from V and 7 bases from J, the junction contained 6 bases not matched to a gene. CDR3 length: 15 residues. The germline V gene has CDR1 SGHTA and CDR2 FQGTGA. CDR3 DNA: TGTGCCAGCAGCCTTACAGGGGGCGTAGCCAACGTCCTGACTTTC. Protein sequence: CASSLTGGVANVLTF.

This clonotype was seen many times. The CDR3 is CASRTGPTSNQPQHF. The CDR3 DNA reads as TGCGCCAGCCGGACCGGACCGACGAGCAATCAGCCCCAGCATTTT. The chain couples TRBV5-1 to TRBJ1-5; D ambiguous. The CDR3 covers 15 residues. V lost 7 bases and J lost 1, with 15 bases in between. Germline CDR1 SGHRS, CDR2 YFSETQ.

In regard to this clonotype: Compared with germline, one end of the junction differs, possibly owing to a read error. The rearrangement links TRBV20-1 to TRBJ2-7; D perhaps matches TRBD1 (5 bases). Looked up from germline, CDR1 is DFQATT and CDR2 is SNEGSKA (reference sequence). The length of the CDR3 is 15 residues. The CDR3 DNA reads TGCAGTGTTACTCCCCCCGGCACAGGCTTCTACGTGCAGTACTTC. Its translation: CSVTPPGTGFYVQYF.

This clonotype was recorded many times. This rearrangement joins TRBV24-1 to TRBJ2-7; possible D gene TRBD1, 6 bases. V gave up 4 bases and J gave up 5 bases, with 17 bases separating them. The V gene's germline CDR1 is KGHDR and CDR2 SFDVKD. The CDR3 totals 15 residues. The DNA of the CDR3 is TGTGCCACCAGTGACCCCGCGACAGGAATCCACGAGCAGTACTTC. Its protein is CATSDPATGIHEQYF.

This clonotype was seen a handful of times. This chain uses TRBV7-3 with TRBJ2-3; D uncertain. The germline V gene has CDR1 SGHTA and CDR2 FQGTGA. The V gene lost 7 bases and the J gene lost 0 bases, with 14 bases spanning the gap. This CDR3 comprises 15 residues. In nucleotides, the CDR3 is TGTGCCAGCATGGGTTTGGTTTTGAGCACAGATACGCAGTATTTT. It is translated as CASMGLVLSTDTQYF.

This clonotype was recorded many times. The genes are TRBV5-1 and TRBJ1-2; no definite D call. V lost 1 base and J 8 bases, leaving 12 bases between the germline ends. This CDR3 has 13 residues. Germline V gene sequence: CDR1 SGHRS, CDR2 YFSETQ. In nucleotides, the CDR3 is TGCGCCAGCAGCTTGCCCGGAGAAGGAGGCTACACCTTC. Protein product: CASSLPGEGGYTF.

This clonotype was counted many times. This sequence joins TRBV7-2 and TRBJ1-2; possibly TRBD1 for D (5 bases). The CDR3 spans 16 residues. Germline-derived CDR1 and CDR2 are SGHTA and FQGNSA. The V and J ends lost 0 bases and 0 bases respectively, with 11 bases between them. CDR3 sequence: CASSLAGAVANYGYTF. CDR3 coding DNA: TGTGCCAGCAGCTTAGCCGGGGCAGTAGCTAACTATGGCTACACCTTC.

The CDR3 loop is CASSFGQGGYEQYF. The CDR3 DNA reads as TGTGCCAGCAGTTTTGGACAGGGTGGGTACGAGCAGTACTTC. This sequence joins TRBV12-3 or TRBV12-4 and TRBJ2-7, with 8 positions matching TRBD1. The CDR3 is 14 amino acids. J was trimmed by 4 bases and V by 3 bases; bases with no gene match: 5.

This clonotype was recorded at least ten times. The V and J genes are TRBV12-3 or TRBV12-4 and TRBJ1-6; D unclear. This CDR3 contains 14 residues. Deletions cut 1 base from V and 6 bases from J, with 7 bases between. The CDR3 protein is CASSLGQINSPLHF. DNA of the CDR3: TGTGCCAGCAGTTTAGGTCAAATTAATTCACCCCTCCACTTT.

The V gene is TRBV5-1, the J gene TRBJ2-1; 9 positions agree with TRBD2. The trim removed 4 bases at V and 7 bases at J, leaving 6 bases unmatched. CDR1 SGHRS and CDR2 YFSETQ come from the germline V gene. This CDR3 comprises 14 residues. The CDR3 protein is CASSAGGAGNEQFF. In nucleotides, the CDR3 is TGCGCCAGCAGCGCGGGGGGGGCCGGTAATGAGCAGTTCTTC.

This clonotype was seen repeatedly, ten times or more. The genes are TRBV5-1 and TRBJ1-2; tentatively, D is TRBD1 (5 bases). Trimming took off 4 bases at V and 8 bases at J, with 15 bases between the two ends. CDR3 size: 13 residues. CDR1 is SGHRS, CDR2 YFSETQ, per germline. For the CDR3, the DNA is TGCGCCAGCAGCCCCGGGACCCTTGACGGCTACACCTTC. Translated: CASSPGTLDGYTF.

This clonotype was counted at least ten times. The genes are TRBV2 and TRBJ2-2; D is perhaps TRBD2 (5 bases). The CDR3 sequence is 14 residues long. In germline, CDR1 is SNHLY, CDR2 FYNNEI. Trimming left V 6 bases short and J 1 base short, with 9 bases between. CDR3 in DNA: TGTGCCAGCAGCATCGGAGGGAACACCGGGGAGCTGTTTTTT. Its translation: CASSIGGNTGELFF.

This clonotype appeared a few times. The J gene is TRBJ1-1, the V gene TRBV7-9; 10 positions match TRBD1. Germline CDR1 and CDR2: SEHNR and FQNEAQ (reference sequence). This CDR3 is built from 15 residues. Trimming cost V 4 bases and J 1 base; bases outside gene matches: 3. CDR3 loop: CASSSWDRGNTEAFF. In nucleotides, the CDR3 is TGTGCCAGCAGCTCCTGGGACAGGGGGAACACTGAAGCTTTCTTT.

This clonotype was observed at least ten times. The chain employs TRBV27 and TRBJ2-1; 11 bases are shared with TRBD2. The J segment lost 7 bases and the V segment lost 5 bases, leaving 4 bases of the junction unmatched. Germline V gene lookup returns CDR1 MNHEY and CDR2 SMNVEV (reference sequence). This CDR3 region has 14 residues. CDR3 bases: TGTGCCAGCAGTAGGCTAGCGGGGGGTAATGAGCAGTTCTTC. This translates into CASSRLAGGNEQFF.

This clonotype was observed at least ten times. The V call is TRBV28, the J call TRBJ1-3, with 7 nucleotides matching TRBD1. V lost 5 bases and J lost 1; bases outside the gene matches: 5. This CDR3 comprises 15 residues. Germline lookup yields CDR1 MDHEN and CDR2 SYDVKM. The CDR3 DNA reads as TGTGCCAGCAGTGTAGGGGGCGATTCTGGAAACACCATATATTTT. As protein: CASSVGGDSGNTIYF.

This clonotype was counted at least ten times. This chain connects TRBV12-3 or TRBV12-4 to TRBJ2-2; no firm D call. This CDR3 has 14 amino acids. V was clipped by 3 bases and J by 6 bases, with 11 bases between them. The CDR3 loop is CASSFRVLAGELFF. DNA of the CDR3: TGTGCCAGCAGTTTTCGTGTTTTGGCCGGGGAGCTGTTTTTT.

This clonotype was seen many times. The V gene is TRBV10-3, the J gene TRBJ2-5; possible D gene TRBD1, 6 bases. Germline V gene lookup returns CDR1 ENHRY and CDR2 SYGVKD. The V end was cut by 0 bases, the J end by 5 bases, with 16 bases between. The CDR3 totals 16 residues. CDR3 region: CAISESTGGARETQYF. The CDR3 nucleotides read TGTGCCATCAGTGAGTCGACAGGAGGAGCGCGGGAGACCCAGTACTTC.

This rearrangement joins TRBV7-3 to TRBJ2-3; D possibly corresponds to TRBD2 (6 bases). Germline loops: CDR1 SGHTA, CDR2 FQGTGA. The CDR3 sequence is 14 residues long. With 4 bases removed from V and 4 bases from J, the gap between germline ends came to 12 bases. CDR3 bases: TGTGCCAGCAGCTCCCGTCGGGACTCAGATACGCAGTATTTT. Protein product: CASSSRRDSDTQYF.

This clonotype was picked up many times. This chain joins TRBV20-1 and TRBJ2-1; D possibly uses TRBD1 or TRBD2 (5 bases each). CDR1 is DFQATT and CDR2 is SNEGSKA in the germline V gene (reference sequence). The CDR3 is 14 residues long. V lost 1 base, J lost 5 bases, and 12 bases lay in between. CDR3 sequence (DNA): TGCAGTGCTAGAGCGCGGACGGGACACAATGAGCAGTTCTTC. This codes for CSARARTGHNEQFF.

This clonotype was observed a handful of times. The chain couples TRBV7-2 to TRBJ2-1; 9 bases agree with TRBD1. The germline V gene encodes CDR1 SGHTA and CDR2 FQGNSA. The CDR3 has 15 amino acids. V gave up 7 bases and J gave up 8 bases; unmatched junction bases: 12. CDR3 bases: TGTGCCAGCACCGTAAAGGGGACAGGGATTCATGAGCAGTTCTTC. Translated, it gives CASTVKGTGIHEQFF.

The sample holds many counts of this clonotype. The chain combines TRBV20-1 with TRBJ2-3; no reliable D call. V was cut by 0 bases and J by 2 bases, with 15 bases left in between. The CDR3 length is 16 residues. Germline CDR1 DFQATT, CDR2 SNEGSKA (reference sequence). The CDR3: CSARDPFAEVTDTQYF. In DNA form, the CDR3 reads TGCAGTGCTAGAGATCCTTTCGCGGAAGTCACAGATACGCAGTATTTT.

The V call is TRBV20-1, the J call TRBJ2-6, with D unclear. The CDR3 sequence is 14 residues long. Trimming pared 4 bases from V and 4 bases from J, leaving 11 bases between. The germline V gene has CDR1 DFQATT and CDR2 SNEGSKA (reference sequence). The CDR3, as DNA: TGCAGTGCTAATCCCGGGTACGGGGCCAACGTCCTGACTTTC. The encoded protein is CSANPGYGANVLTF.

This clonotype has a count of ten or more. The chain combines TRBV2 with TRBJ1-1, with D hard to call. The germline CDR1 and CDR2 sequences are SNHLY and FYNNEI. This CDR3 has 14 residues. Trimming stripped 7 bases from V and 2 bases from J, with 14 bases between. The CDR3 here is CASIRSGYNTEAFF. CDR3 sequence (DNA): TGTGCCAGCATAAGGTCGGGGTACAACACTGAAGCTTTCTTT.